This paragraph covers one T cell receptor (beta chain) sequence. The antigen is not known. Germline CDR1 MNHNS, CDR2 SASEGT. The germline V and J ends were trimmed by 4 bases and 1 base, with 5 bases remaining between them. The CDR3 extends over 12 amino acids. This specimen belongs to a study of vaccination and CD4 T cells after COVID-19. Study summary: Stimulation used overlapping spike peptides from SARS-CoV-2, HCoV-NL63, HCoV-OC43 and HCoV-229E.

At the Johns Hopkins FTIC core, DNA taken from cultured CD4+ T cells was sequenced by way of the Oncomine TCR Beta short-read assay. In this case, cultured CD4+ T cells provided the extracted genomic DNA. Each CDR3 protein gets one entry after TCRdb re-called the PCR reads with MiXCR. The repertoire holds 15,000 or so distinct CDR3 sequences, with 50% to 65% as singletons. Treatment here: roughly 10-day PBMC culture with coronavirus spike peptide pools or control peptides (ViraFEST assay). With peptide pools, ViraFEST first expanded antigen-specific T cells and afterwards sequenced their TCRs. PBMCs were cultured at over 1.5 million per well with approximately 9.4 IU/ml IL-2 and 9.5 to 10 ug/ml peptide pools.

V gene TRBV6-1 combines with J gene TRBJ2-7; unclear D gene. The receptor comes from a human donor who had recovered from COVID-19. Sequenced material: CD4+ T cells from blood, cultured in vitro, taken before SARS-CoV-2 vaccination. Written as DNA, the CDR3 is TGTGCCAGCAGTGGCGAGTCCTACGAGCAGTACTTC. Its protein is CASSGESYEQYF.